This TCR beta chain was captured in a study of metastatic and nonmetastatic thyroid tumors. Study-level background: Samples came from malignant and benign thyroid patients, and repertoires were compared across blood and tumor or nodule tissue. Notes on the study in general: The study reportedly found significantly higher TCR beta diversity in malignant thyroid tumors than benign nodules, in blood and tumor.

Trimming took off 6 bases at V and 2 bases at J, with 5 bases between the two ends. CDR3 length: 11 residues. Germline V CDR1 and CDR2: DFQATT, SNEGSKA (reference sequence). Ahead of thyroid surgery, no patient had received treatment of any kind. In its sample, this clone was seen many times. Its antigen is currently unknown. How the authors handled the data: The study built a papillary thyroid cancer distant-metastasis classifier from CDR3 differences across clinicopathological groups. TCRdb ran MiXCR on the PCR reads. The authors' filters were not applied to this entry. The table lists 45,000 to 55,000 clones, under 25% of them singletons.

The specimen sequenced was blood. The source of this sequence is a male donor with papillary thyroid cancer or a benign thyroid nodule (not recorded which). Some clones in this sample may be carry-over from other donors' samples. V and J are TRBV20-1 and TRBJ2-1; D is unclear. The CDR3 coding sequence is TGCAGTGCAGGGACCTACAATGAGCAGTTCTTC. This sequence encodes CSAGTYNEQFF.